This TCR beta chain originates from a study of T cell changes during pregnancy in multiple sclerosis. Repertoires were generated with immunoSEQ multiplex PCR, while TCRdb's copy carries only in-frame clones and drops some. The table shows approximately 130,000 clones, with 95% to 98% occurring only once. This clonotype was obtained from a female donor with multiple sclerosis, enrolled in a pregnancy study. The source material was peripheral blood, sampled after pregnancy.

For the CDR3, the DNA is TGTGCCAGCAGCCAGACTAATCTCATCAATATTCGGCAGTTCTTC. It specifies CASSQTNLINIRQFF. This chain uses TRBV28 with TRBJ2-1; D might be TRBD2 (5 bases). CDR1 and CDR2 (germline): MDHEN, SYDVKM. Trimming left V 6 bases short and J 12 bases short, with 24 bases between. CDR3 length: 15 amino acids.